The 20 T cell receptor beta chains below were found in one sample sequenced in a study of shared clonotypes between healthy human individuals. The assay was immunoSEQ multiplex PCR, and TCRdb's table has in-frame clones only and misses some. Of millions of clones listed, 85% to 95% were seen once; the top ten hold about 0.37%. The specimen was naive CD4+ T cells from PBMCs. The subset denotes: CD45RA+ positively selected. These receptors were obtained from a man aged 18-30 years in good health. Some clones in this sample may be carry-over from other donors' samples.

This chain connects TRBV5-4 to TRBJ2-6, with 11 bases fitting TRBD2. J lost 4 bases, V lost 4 bases, and 7 bases had no gene match. CDR1 and CDR2 (germline): SGHNT, YYREEE (reference sequence). CDR3 size: 17 residues. The chain's CDR3 is CASSPGTSGWGANVLTF. CDR3 DNA sequence: TGTGCCAGCAGCCCGGGGACTAGCGGCTGGGGGGCCAACGTCCTGACTTTC.

This chain uses TRBV11-3 with TRBJ2-7; D call uncertain. Germline assignment: CDR1 SGHNT and CDR2 YENEEA. The CDR3 loop spans 13 amino acids. Trimming stripped 1 base from V and 5 bases from J, with 9 bases between. CDR3: CASSLVSEDEQYF. CDR3 nucleotide sequence: TGTGCCAGCAGCTTAGTGTCAGAGGACGAGCAGTACTTC.

The V and J genes are TRBV7-2 and TRBJ2-2; 7 positions match TRBD2. The CDR3 consists of 16 residues. V was clipped by 1 base and J by 1 base; unmatched bases: 3. Germline values: CDR1 SGHTA, CDR2 FQGNSA. The CDR3 region is CASSLVASGNTGELFF. CDR3 in DNA: TGTGCCAGCAGCTTAGTGGCTAGCGGGAACACCGGGGAGCTGTTTTTT.

Here the CDR3 DNA reads TGTGCCTGGAGTGTACTTAGCGGGTATAATGAGCAGTTCTTC. Translating gives CAWSVLSGYNEQFF. The V gene is TRBV30, the J gene TRBJ2-1; 7 positions agree with TRBD2. J was trimmed by 7 bases and V by 0 bases; bases with no gene match: 6. The CDR3 runs 14 residues. Per the germline V gene, CDR1 is GTSNPN and CDR2 is SVGIG (reference sequence).

Of note for this clone: The same CDR3 also results from other DNA sequences found in this sample. V and J are TRBV18 and TRBJ2-7; TRBD2 matches at 11 bases. This CDR3 spans 14 amino acids. V dropped 3 bases and J dropped 4; count of bases not matched to a gene: 2. The germline gives CDR1 KGHSH, CDR2 LQKENI. In DNA, the CDR3 is TGTGCCAGCTCACCGACTAGCGGGACGTACGAGCAGTACTTC. Translated: CASSPTSGTYEQYF.

The chain has TRBV18 and TRBJ1-1; TRBD1 agrees at 10 bases. J lost 0 bases, V lost 0 bases, and 7 bases had no gene match. The CDR3 has 18 amino acids. Germline CDR1 reads KGHSH; CDR2 reads LQKENI. CDR3 nucleotide sequence: TGTGCCAGCTCACCACCGTTGGACAGGGGGTCCGTGAACACTGAAGCTTTCTTT. This gives the protein CASSPPLDRGSVNTEAFF.

V and J are TRBV4-1 and TRBJ2-7, with 7 bases fitting TRBD1. The CDR3 consists of 16 residues. Germline-derived CDR1 and CDR2 are MGHRA and YSYEKL. The trim removed 0 bases at V and 7 bases at J, leaving 12 bases unmatched. This CDR3 reads CASSQDRGGGQREQYF. The CDR3 bases are TGCGCCAGCAGCCAAGATAGGGGTGGGGGACAGCGGGAGCAGTACTTC.

In its sample, this clone was seen a few times. The chain links TRBV6-5 to TRBJ2-2; 9 bases line up with TRBD1. Germline V gives CDR1 MNHEY, CDR2 SVGAGI. J gave up 3 bases and V 5 bases, and 4 bases lay outside the gene matches. This CDR3 contains 15 residues. The CDR3 DNA reads as TGTGCCAGCAGTGCTAGGACAGGGGACACCGGGGAGCTGTTTTTT. Amino acid sequence: CASSARTGDTGELFF.

The chain carries TRBV28 and TRBJ2-3; D ambiguous. The CDR3 contains 16 residues. Germline V lookup: CDR1 MDHEN, CDR2 SYDVKM. V was pared by 5 bases and J by 4 bases, with 19 bases between. CDR3 sequence reads: CASSTSSPYRPDTQYF. CDR3 DNA sequence: TGTGCCAGCAGTACCTCTAGTCCCTATCGACCAGATACGCAGTATTTT.

This clone was picked up one time. This chain connects TRBV7-6 to TRBJ2-2; a possible D gene is TRBD1 (6 bases). Germline CDR1 is SGHVS and CDR2 is FNYEAQ. The V end lost 6 bases, the J end lost 0 bases, and 14 bases lay between the germline ends. The CDR3 is 16 residues long. Here the CDR3 DNA reads TGTGCCAGCAGTTTTGCCAGGGGCGCGAACACCGGGGAGCTGTTTTTT. This codes for CASSFARGANTGELFF.

The chain recombines TRBV19 with TRBJ1-2, with D unclear. Trimming removed 6 bases from V and 8 bases from J, with 16 bases in between. The CDR3 contains 13 residues. The germline CDR1 and CDR2 sequences are LNHDA and SQIVND (reference sequence). Here the CDR3 DNA reads TGTGCCAGTAGCCTGACCACCTTCGTGGGCTACACCTTC. Encoded protein: CASSLTTFVGYTF.

Details on this clone: The same CDR3 can be traced to other DNA sequences in this sample. CDR3 sequence: CASSVGGGPNEKLFF. DNA of the CDR3: TGTGCCAGCAGCGTAGGGGGAGGTCCGAATGAAAAACTGTTTTTT. The V call is TRBV9, the J call TRBJ1-4; D uncertain. The V end was cut by 0 bases, the J end by 5 bases, with 11 bases between. Per germline, CDR1 SGDLS and CDR2 YYNGEE. CDR3 size: 15 residues. The entire variable domain, with the rest obtained from reference TRBV9 and TRBJ1-4, is as follows: DSGVTQTPKHLITATGQRVTLRCSPRSGDLSVYWYQQSLDQGLQFLIQYYNGEERAKGNILERFSAQQFPDLHSELNLSSLELGDSALYFCASSVGGGPNEKLFFGSGTQLSVL.

The chain recombines TRBV7-9 with TRBJ2-3; either TRBD1 or TRBD2 may fit D (5 bases each). Trimming removed 6 bases from V and 3 bases from J, with 19 bases in between. The CDR3 has 16 amino acids. Germline loops: CDR1 SEHNR, CDR2 FQNEAQ (reference sequence). CDR3 region: CASSPPSSGRTDTQYF. CDR3 bases: TGTGCCAGCAGTCCGCCTTCCTCAGGGAGAACAGATACGCAGTATTTT.

The chain combines TRBV18 with TRBJ1-5, with 7 bases that match TRBD1. The CDR3 totals 14 residues. Germline V gives CDR1 KGHSH, CDR2 LQKENI. With V trimmed by 3 bases and J by 6 bases, 5 bases remained unmatched. The CDR3 DNA sequence: TGTGCCAGCTCACCTTCAGGGGGAAGTCAGCCCCAGCATTTT. This sequence encodes CASSPSGGSQPQHF.

This clone is a singleton in its sample. The V and J genes are TRBV6-5 and TRBJ2-1, with D possibly matching TRBD2 (6 bases). Deletions cut 2 bases from V and 2 bases from J, with 10 bases between. The germline V gene has CDR1 MNHEY and CDR2 SVGAGI. The CDR3 totals 15 residues. CDR3 protein: CASSYGGGTYNEQFF. The CDR3 DNA is TGTGCCAGCAGTTACGGGGGAGGTACCTACAATGAGCAGTTCTTC.

CDR3: CSVKGLDPSYEQYF. CDR3 nucleotide sequence: TGCAGCGTAAAAGGACTAGACCCTTCCTACGAGCAGTACTTC. The genes are TRBV29-1 and TRBJ2-7, with 7 positions matching TRBD2. The ends lost 6 bases at V and 1 base at J; junction bases unmatched: 9. In germline, CDR1 is SQVTM, CDR2 ANQGSEA. The CDR3 consists of 14 residues.

The gene calls are TRBV9 and TRBJ2-1, with TRBD2 identical over 10 bases. There are 16 residues in the CDR3. Losses at the gene ends were 4 bases for V and 4 bases for J; bases not matched to a gene: 8. Germline lookup yields CDR1 SGDLS and CDR2 YYNGEE. The CDR3 protein is CASSPRVSGRYNEQFF. The CDR3 nucleotides are TGTGCCAGCAGCCCTCGGGTTAGCGGGAGGTACAATGAGCAGTTCTTC.

This clone is a singleton in its sample. The CDR3 protein is CASSPVRGATSTDTQYF. DNA for the CDR3: TGCGCCAGCAGCCCCGTCCGGGGAGCGACTAGCACAGATACGCAGTATTTT. The rearrangement links TRBV5-1 to TRBJ2-3; TRBD2 is a possible D gene (5 bases). Trimming took off 4 bases at V and 0 bases at J, with 18 bases between the two ends. Germline V gives CDR1 SGHRS, CDR2 YFSETQ. This CDR3 is 17 amino acids long.

This chain links TRBV29-1 with TRBJ1-2; D not resolved. Germline V gene sequence: CDR1 SQVTM, CDR2 ANQGSEA. This CDR3 has 16 residues. Trimming removed 4 bases from V and 7 bases from J, with 25 bases in between. CDR3 bases: TGCAGCGTTGGAAACCGCGCCTCAGTTTTAGAGGTTGGCTACACCTTC. This gives the protein CSVGNRASVLEVGYTF.

This clone has more than one count but fewer than ten. The V and J genes are TRBV7-6 and TRBJ1-1; D not resolved. Trimming took 0 bases from V and 6 from J, leaving 11 bases between them. The CDR3 has 14 amino acids. Looked up from germline, CDR1 is SGHVS and CDR2 is FNYEAQ. The CDR3 loop is CASSLAANAAEAFF. In DNA, the CDR3 is TGTGCCAGCAGCTTAGCGGCAAATGCGGCTGAAGCTTTCTTT.